The rows below give T cell receptor beta chains drawn from one sample of a study of human T cells and chemical hapten exposure. Using its own MiXCR run on the RACE reads, TCRdb lists one record per CDR3 protein. The repertoire holds approximately 110,000 distinct CDR3 sequences, with under 40% as singletons. This sample comprised whole blood, obtained in connection with sensitization to the hapten diphenylcyclopropenone (DPC). These receptors were obtained from a man between 40 and 49 years old with alopecia areata. Some clones in this sample may be carry-over from other donors' samples. Each CDR3 is given with its conserved first and last residue.

TRBV7-9 CASSVSPGQGNSPLHF
TRBV29-1 CSVGPFGLAGELGTGELFF
TRBV5-1 CASTPGGDGYGYTF
TRBV11-2 CASSLVSGGLTDTQYF
TRBV10-3 CAISESVGSNQAFF
TRBV25-1 CASSEQTVTSEQYF
TRBV11-1 CASSEHRANTEAFF
TRBV7-9 CASSLGGGSRYF
TRBV5-1 CASSRDTTTDTQYF
TRBV18 CASSTTGAVGYTF
TRBV19 CASSIRQTRLAGYNEQFF
TRBV12-3/TRBV12-4 CASWENTEAFF
TRBV7-9 CASSLGLSEQETQYF
TRBV6-2/TRBV6-3 CASSPVGSKNIQYF
TRBV6-1 CASSGPDRGFPTDTQYF
TRBV24-1 CATSETSPANEQFF
TRBV20-1 CSATGSGPRAQHF
TRBV7-3 CASSSWTSGAYNEQFF
TRBV7-2 CASSLDTGAGQPQHF
TRBV13 CASSLHDSGANVLTF
TRBV20-1 CSATGTTNTGELFF
TRBV5-1 CASSYGRNPEQFF
TRBV3-1 CASSQQDRIQYF
TRBV7-2 CASSLASGRPDTQYF
TRBV2 CASSEGRTGVDYGYTF
TRBV18 CASSPPGTSGTGELFF
TRBV24-1 CAAMRGTNGELFF
TRBV7-9 CASIPHIDTQYF
TRBV20-1 CSARTLTSGDPYEQYF
TRBV14 CASSQWETPDTQYF
TRBV2 CASSAGGSYNEQFF
TRBV7-2 CASSSRDRDGYTF
TRBV6-1 CASKQGAQETQYF
TRBV30 CAWSVSRTTLYQRSYNEQFF
TRBV12-3/TRBV12-4 CASSLFSSGNTGELFF
TRBV29-1 CSVEADSYEQYF
TRBV6-5 CASSYASGRTYNEQFF
TRBV6-2/TRBV6-3 CASNVPGQGNTEAFF
TRBV7-3 CASSLYRGFANTEAFF